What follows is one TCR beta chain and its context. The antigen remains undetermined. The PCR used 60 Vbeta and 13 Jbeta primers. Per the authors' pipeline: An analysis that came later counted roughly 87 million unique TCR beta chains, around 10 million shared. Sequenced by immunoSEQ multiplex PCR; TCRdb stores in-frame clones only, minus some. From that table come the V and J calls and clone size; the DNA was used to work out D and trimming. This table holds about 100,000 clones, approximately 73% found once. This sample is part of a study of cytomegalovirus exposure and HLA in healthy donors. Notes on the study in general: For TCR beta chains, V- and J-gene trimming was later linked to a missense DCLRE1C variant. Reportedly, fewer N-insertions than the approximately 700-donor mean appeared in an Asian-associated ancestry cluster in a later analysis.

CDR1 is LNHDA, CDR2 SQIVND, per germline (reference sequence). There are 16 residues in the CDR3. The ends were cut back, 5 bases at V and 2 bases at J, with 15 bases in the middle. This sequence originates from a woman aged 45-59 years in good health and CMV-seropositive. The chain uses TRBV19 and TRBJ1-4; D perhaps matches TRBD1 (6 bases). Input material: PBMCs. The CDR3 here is CASSLQGINTNEKLFF. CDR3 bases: TGTGCCAGTAGTTTGCAGGGGATAAATACTAATGAAAAACTGTTTTTT.